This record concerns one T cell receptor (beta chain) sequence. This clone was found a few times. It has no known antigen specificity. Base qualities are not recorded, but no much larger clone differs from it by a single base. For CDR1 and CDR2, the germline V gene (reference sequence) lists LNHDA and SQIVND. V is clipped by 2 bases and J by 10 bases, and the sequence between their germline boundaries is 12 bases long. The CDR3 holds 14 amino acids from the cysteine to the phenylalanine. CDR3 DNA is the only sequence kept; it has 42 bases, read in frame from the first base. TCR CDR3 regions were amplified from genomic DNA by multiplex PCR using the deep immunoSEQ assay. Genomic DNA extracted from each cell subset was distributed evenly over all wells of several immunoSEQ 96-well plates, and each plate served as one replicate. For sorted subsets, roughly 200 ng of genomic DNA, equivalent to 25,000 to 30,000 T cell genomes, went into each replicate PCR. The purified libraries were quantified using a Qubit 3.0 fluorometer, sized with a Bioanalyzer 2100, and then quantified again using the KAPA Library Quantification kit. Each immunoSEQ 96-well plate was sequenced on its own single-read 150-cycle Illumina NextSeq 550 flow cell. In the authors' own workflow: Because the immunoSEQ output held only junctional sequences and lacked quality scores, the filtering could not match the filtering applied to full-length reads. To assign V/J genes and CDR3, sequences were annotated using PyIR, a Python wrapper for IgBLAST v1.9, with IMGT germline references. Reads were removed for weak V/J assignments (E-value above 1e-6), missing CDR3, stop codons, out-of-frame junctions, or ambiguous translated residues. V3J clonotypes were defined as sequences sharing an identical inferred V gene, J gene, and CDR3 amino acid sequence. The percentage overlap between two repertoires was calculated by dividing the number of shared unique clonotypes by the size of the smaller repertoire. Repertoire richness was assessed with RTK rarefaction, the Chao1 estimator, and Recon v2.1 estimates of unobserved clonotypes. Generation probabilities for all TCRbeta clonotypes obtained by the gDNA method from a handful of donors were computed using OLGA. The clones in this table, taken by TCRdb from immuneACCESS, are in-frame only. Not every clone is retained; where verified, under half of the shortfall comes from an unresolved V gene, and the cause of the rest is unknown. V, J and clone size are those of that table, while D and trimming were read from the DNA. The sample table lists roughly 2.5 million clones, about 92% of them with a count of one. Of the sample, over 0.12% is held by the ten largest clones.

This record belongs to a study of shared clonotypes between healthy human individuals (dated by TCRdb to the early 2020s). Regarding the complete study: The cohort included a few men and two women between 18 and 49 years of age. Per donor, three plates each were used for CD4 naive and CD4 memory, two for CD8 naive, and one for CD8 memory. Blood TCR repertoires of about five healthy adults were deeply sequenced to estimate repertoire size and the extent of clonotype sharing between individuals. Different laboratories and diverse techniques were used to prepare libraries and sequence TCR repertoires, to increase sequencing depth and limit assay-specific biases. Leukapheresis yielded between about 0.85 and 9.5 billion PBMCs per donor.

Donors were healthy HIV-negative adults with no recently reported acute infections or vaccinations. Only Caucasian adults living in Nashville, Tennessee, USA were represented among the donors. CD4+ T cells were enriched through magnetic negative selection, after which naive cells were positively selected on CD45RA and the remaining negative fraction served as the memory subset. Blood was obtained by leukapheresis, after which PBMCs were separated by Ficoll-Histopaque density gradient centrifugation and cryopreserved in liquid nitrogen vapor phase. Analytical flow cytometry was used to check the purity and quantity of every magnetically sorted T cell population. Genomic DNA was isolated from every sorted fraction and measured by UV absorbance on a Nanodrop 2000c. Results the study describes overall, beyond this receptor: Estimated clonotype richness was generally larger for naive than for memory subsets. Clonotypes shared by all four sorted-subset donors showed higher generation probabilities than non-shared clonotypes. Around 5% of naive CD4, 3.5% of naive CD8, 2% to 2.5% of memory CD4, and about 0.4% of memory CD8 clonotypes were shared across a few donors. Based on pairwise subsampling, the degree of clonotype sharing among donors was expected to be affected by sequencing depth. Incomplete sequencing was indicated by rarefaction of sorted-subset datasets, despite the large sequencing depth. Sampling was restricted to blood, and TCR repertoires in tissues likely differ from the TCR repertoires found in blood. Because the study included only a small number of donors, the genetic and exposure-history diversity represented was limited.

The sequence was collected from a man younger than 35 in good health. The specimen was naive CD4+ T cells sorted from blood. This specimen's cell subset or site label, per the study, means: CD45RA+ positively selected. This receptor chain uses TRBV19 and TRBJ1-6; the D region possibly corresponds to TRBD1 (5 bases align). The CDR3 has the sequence CASSISRGESPLHF. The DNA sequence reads TGTGCCAGTAGTATAAGCCGGGGGGAATCACCCCTCCACTTT.